This record concerns one T cell receptor (beta chain) sequence. J was trimmed by 1 base and V by 5 bases; bases with no gene match: 3. The CDR3 extends over 14 amino acids. Looked up from germline, CDR1 is SGHTA and CDR2 is FQGNSA. This sample was taken from a study of blood T cell repertoires in COVID-19. Overall study: Samples came from the United States, Italy and Spain, spanning acute and convalescent COVID-19. PBMCs, B-cell-depleted T cells, or T cells provided the cDNA or gDNA that made up the material.

Source study methods: Amplification of reference gene primers provided the estimated nucleated cell counts. Libraries were prepared by immunoSEQ multiplex PCR; TCRdb keeps only in-frame clonotypes and omits some of them. The D gene and trimming were derived from the DNA, and the V and J assignments and clone size from that table. Among about 130,000 clones listed, roughly 88% were seen once. The chain joins TRBV7-2 to TRBJ1-1; 8 bases map to TRBD1. This TCR was recovered from a man aged 45-65 years with acute or convalescent COVID-19. Sequenced sample: peripheral blood. The CDR3 reads CASSDRGWNTEAFF. The CDR3 DNA is TGTGCCAGCAGCGACAGGGGCTGGAACACTGAAGCTTTCTTT.